This entry concerns a single T cell receptor beta chain. What it binds is unknown. This specimen belongs to a study of CD8 T cells in ankylosing spondylitis. Study results and limitations: A TCR beta motif of eight highly homologous variants appeared characteristic of ankylosing spondylitis blood. Enrichment of disease-linked clones was reportedly significant in matched ankylosing spondylitis synovial fluid.

Germline CDR1 LGHNA, CDR2 YSLEER. This CDR3 comprises 17 residues. J was trimmed by 9 bases and V by 0 bases; bases with no gene match: 10. A quantitative 5'-RACE method, one with molecular barcodes, was used to make TCR beta libraries. TCRdb re-analysed the 5' RACE reads in MiXCR, keeping a single row per CDR3 protein. The sample gives some 300,000 distinct CDR3 sequences, 20% of which show up once; 3.5% is in the top ten. The clonotype was recovered from a female donor with ankylosing spondylitis or in good health (not recorded which). The sample consisted of blood, either unsorted or a sorted T cell fraction (not recorded which). This chain connects TRBV4-3 to TRBJ2-1; 11 bases match TRBD2. The CDR3 region is CASSQDASGRFGGEQFF. CDR3 nucleotide sequence: TGCGCCAGCAGCCAAGATGCTAGCGGGAGGTTTGGGGGTGAGCAGTTCTTC.